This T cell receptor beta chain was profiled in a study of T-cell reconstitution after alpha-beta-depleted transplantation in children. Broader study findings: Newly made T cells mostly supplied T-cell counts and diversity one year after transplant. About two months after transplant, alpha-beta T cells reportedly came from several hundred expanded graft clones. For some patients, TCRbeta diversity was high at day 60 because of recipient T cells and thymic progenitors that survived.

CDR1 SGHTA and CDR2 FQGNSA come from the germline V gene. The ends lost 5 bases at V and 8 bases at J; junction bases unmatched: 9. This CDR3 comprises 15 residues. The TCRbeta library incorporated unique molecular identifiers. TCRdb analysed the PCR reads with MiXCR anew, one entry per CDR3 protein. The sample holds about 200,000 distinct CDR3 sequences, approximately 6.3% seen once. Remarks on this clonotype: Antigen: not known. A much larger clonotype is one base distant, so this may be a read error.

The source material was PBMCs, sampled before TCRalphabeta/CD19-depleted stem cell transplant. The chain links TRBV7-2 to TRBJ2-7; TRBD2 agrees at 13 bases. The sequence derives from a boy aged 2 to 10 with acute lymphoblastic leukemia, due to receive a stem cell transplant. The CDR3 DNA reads TGTGCCAGCAGCCAACTAGCGGGGGGGTTTGACCAGCAGTACTTC. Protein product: CASSQLAGGFDQQYF.